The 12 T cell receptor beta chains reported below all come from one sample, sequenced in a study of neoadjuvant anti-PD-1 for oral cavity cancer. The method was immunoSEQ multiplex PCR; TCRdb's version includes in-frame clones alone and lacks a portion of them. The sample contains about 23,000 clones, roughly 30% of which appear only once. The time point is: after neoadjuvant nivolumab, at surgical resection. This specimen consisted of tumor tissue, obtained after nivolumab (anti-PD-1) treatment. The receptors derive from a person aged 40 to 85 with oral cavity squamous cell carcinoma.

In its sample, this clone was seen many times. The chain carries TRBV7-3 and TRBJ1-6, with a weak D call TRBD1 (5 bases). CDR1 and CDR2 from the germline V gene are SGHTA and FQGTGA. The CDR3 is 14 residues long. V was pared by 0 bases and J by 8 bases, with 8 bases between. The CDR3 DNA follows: TGTGCCAGCAGCTTAACGGGGGATGATTCACCCCTCCACTTT. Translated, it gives CASSLTGDDSPLHF.

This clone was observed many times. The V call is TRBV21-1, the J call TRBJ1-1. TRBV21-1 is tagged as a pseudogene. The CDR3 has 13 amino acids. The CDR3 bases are TGTGCCAGCAGCATCGGAGCGGACACTGAAGCTTTCTTT. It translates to CASSIGADTEAFF.

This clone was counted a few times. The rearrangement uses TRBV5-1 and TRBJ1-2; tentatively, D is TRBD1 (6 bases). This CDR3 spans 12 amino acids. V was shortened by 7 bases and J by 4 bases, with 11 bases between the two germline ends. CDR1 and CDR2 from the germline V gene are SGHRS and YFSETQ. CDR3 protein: CASGQFGYGYTF. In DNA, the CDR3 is TGCGCCAGCGGACAGTTCGGCTATGGCTACACCTTC. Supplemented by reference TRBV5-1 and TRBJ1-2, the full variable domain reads KAGVTQTPRYLIKTRGQQVTLSCSPISGHRSVSWYQQTPGQGLQFLFEYFSETQRNKGNFPGRFSGRQFSNSRSEMNVSTLELGDSALYLCASGQFGYGYTFGSGTRLTVV.

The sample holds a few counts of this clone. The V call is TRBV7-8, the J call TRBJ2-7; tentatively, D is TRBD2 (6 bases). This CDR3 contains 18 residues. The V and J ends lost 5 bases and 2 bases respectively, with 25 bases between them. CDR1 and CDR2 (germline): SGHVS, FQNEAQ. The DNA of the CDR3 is TGTGCCAGCAGCCCCGTTATTATTCCGCCTAGCGCGGCCTACGAGCAGTACTTC. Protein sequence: CASSPVIIPPSAAYEQYF. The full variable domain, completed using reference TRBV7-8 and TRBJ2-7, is GAGVSQSPRYKVAKRGQDVALRCDPISGHVSLFWYQQALGQGPEFLTYFQNEAQLDKSGLPSDRFFAERPEGSVSTLKIQRTQQEDSAVYLCASSPVIIPPSAAYEQYFGPGTRLTVT.

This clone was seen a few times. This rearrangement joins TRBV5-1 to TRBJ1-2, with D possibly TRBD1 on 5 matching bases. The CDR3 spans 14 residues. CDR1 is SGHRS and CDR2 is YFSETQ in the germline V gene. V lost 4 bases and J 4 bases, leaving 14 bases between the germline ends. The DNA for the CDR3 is TGCGCCAGCAGCCCGGGCCGGGGCGGCTATGGCTACACCTTC. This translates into CASSPGRGGYGYTF.

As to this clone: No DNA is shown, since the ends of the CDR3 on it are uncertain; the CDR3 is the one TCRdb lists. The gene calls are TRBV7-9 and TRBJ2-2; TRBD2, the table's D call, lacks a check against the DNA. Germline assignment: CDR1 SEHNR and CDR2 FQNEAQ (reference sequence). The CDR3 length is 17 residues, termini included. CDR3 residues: CASSPRPTSGGAWSCFF.

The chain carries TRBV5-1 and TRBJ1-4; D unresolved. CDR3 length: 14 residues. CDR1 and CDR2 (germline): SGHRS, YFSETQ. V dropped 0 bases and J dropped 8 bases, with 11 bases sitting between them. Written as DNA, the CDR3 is TGCGCCAGCAGCTTGGGCAGTTCTTGGGAAAAACTGTTTTTT. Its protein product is CASSLGSSWEKLFF.

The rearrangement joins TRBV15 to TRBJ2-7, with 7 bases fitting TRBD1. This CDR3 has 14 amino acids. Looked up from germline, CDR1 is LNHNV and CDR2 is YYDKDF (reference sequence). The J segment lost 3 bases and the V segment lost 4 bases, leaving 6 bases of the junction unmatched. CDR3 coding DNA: TGTGCCACCAGCACGGGTAACAGGGGCTACGAGCAGTACTTC. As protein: CATSTGNRGYEQYF.

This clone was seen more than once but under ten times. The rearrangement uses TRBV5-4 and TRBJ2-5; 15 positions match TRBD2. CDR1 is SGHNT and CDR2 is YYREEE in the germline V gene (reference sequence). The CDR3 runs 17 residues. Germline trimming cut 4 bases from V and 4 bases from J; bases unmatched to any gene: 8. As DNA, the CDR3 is TGTGCCAGCAGCGTGGGACTAGCGGGAGGTGTTAGAGAGACCCAGTACTTC. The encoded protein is CASSVGLAGGVRETQYF.

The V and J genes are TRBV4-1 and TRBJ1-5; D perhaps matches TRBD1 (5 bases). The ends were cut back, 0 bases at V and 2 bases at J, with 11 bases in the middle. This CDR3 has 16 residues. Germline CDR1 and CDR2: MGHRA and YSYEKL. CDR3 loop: CASSQEPGGGNQPQHF. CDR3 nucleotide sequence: TGCGCCAGCAGCCAAGAGCCCGGAGGGGGCAATCAGCCCCAGCATTTT.

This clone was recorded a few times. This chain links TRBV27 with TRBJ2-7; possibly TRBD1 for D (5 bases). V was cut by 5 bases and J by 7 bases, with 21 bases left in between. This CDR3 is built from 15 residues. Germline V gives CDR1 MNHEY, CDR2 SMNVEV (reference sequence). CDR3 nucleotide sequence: TGTGCCAGCAGTCCCCCTGACAGTGGGTTAAGGGAGCAGTACTTC. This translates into CASSPPDSGLREQYF.

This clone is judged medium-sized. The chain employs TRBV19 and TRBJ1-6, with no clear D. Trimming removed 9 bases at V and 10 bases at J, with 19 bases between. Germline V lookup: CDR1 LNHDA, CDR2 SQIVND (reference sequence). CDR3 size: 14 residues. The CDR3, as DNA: TGTGCCAGCCACCCGGCGGACTGGAGATCACCCCTCCACTTT. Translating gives CASHPADWRSPLHF.